This T cell receptor beta chain derives from a study of T-cell reconstitution after alpha-beta-depleted transplantation in children. Study findings and constraints: Surviving recipient T cells and intrathymic progenitors accounted for some patients' high TCRbeta diversity at day 60. At the one-year point after transplant, T-cell counts and TCRbeta diversity were found to come mostly from T cells that had been newly produced. Two months or so post-transplant, alpha-beta T cells reportedly derived from several hundred expanded graft clones.

This clonotype has at least ten counts. Its specificity is unknown. CDR1 is SEHNR and CDR2 is FQNEAQ in the germline V gene (reference sequence). This CDR3 has 15 residues. V lost 3 bases to trimming and J lost 3 bases, with 12 bases between them. Unique molecular identifiers were built into the TCRbeta library. TCRdb re-called the PCR reads through MiXCR, storing one row per CDR3 protein. This sample yields around 94,000 distinct CDR3 sequences, of which 7.5% to 9% are seen a single time; about 17% belongs to the top ten. Sequencing used PBMCs, obtained before TCRalphabeta/CD19-depleted stem cell transplant. This sequence originates from a boy aged 2 to 10 with acute lymphoblastic leukemia, due to receive a stem cell transplant. The chain joins TRBV7-9 to TRBJ1-3; a possible D gene is TRBD1 (5 bases). The CDR3 is CASSLEGSFGNTIYF. CDR3 DNA: TGTGCCAGCAGCTTGGAGGGGTCGTTTGGAAACACCATATATTTT.